Below, 2 T cell receptor beta chains from the same sample are listed, as sequenced in a study of T cells in Graves' hyperthyroidism and ophthalmopathy. Amplification targeted TCR beta CDR3 regions from RNA transcripts. First-round RT-PCR targeting the TCR CDR3 was performed with the HTBI primer set. TCRdb analysed the multiplex PCR reads with MiXCR anew, one entry per CDR3 protein. The sample shows under 450,000 distinct CDR3 sequences, 15% to 18% of them seen only once. The specimen was blood. Source of these receptors: a woman under 30 with Graves' hyperthyroidism.

The genes are TRBV7-9 and TRBJ1-1; D gene ambiguous. V shed 2 bases and J shed 4 bases, with 11 bases lying between them. The CDR3 consists of 14 residues. Germline V gives CDR1 SEHNR, CDR2 FQNEAQ (reference sequence). The CDR3 reads CASSLTTASTEAFF. The DNA for the CDR3 is TGTGCCAGCAGCTTAACCACAGCAAGCACTGAAGCTTTCTTT.

V usage is TRBV4-2 and J usage is TRBJ2-3; the D is unclear. CDR3 length: 15 residues. Germline V gene sequence: CDR1 LGHNA, CDR2 YNFKEQ. V was shortened by 2 bases and J by 4 bases, with 13 bases between the two germline ends. In nucleotides, the CDR3 is TGTGCCAGCAGCCAACTTTCGACACGAGCAGATACGCAGTATTTT. This gives the protein CASSQLSTRADTQYF.